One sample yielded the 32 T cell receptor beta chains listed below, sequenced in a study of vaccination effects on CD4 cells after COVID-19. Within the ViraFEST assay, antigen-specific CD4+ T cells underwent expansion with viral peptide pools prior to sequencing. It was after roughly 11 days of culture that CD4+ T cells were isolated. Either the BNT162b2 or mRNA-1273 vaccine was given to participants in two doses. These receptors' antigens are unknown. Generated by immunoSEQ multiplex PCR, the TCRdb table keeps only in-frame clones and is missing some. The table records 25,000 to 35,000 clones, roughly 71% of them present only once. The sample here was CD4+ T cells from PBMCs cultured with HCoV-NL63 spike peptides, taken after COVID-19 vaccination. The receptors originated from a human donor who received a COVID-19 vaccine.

CDR3 coding DNA: TGTGCCAGCAGCCAAGAAACCTCTGAAGCTTTCTTT. Its translation is CASSQETSEAFF. The chain combines TRBV3-1 (or the pseudogene TRBV3-2) with TRBJ1-1, with D uncertain. Germline-derived CDR1 and CDR2 are LGHDT and YNNKEL (reference sequence). V lost 0 bases and J lost 6, with 5 bases in between. The length of the CDR3 is 12 residues.

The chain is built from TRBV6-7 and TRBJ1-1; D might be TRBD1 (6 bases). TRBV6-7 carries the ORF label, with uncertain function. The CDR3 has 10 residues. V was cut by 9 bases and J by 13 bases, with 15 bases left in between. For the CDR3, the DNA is TGTGCCAGGGAGGGGGGGCAAGGTTTCTTT. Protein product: CAREGGQGFF.

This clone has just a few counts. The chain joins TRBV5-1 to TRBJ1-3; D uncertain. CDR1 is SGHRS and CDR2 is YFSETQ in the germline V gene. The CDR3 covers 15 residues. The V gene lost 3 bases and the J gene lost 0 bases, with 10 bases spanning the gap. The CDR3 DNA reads TGCGCCAGCAGCTCCATACATGACTCTGGAAACACCATATATTTT. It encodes CASSSIHDSGNTIYF. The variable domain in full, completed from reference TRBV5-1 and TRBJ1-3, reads KAGVTQTPRYLIKTRGQQVTLSCSPISGHRSVSWYQQTPGQGLQFLFEYFSETQRNKGNFPGRFSGRQFSNSRSEMNVSTLELGDSALYLCASSSIHDSGNTIYFGEGSWLTVV.

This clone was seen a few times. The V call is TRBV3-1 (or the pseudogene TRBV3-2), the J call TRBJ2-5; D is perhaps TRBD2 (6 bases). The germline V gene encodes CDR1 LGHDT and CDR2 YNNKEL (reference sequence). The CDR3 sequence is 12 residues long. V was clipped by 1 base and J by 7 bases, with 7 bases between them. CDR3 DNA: TGTGCCAGCAGCCAAGGGGGAGGGACCCAGTACTTC. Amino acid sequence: CASSQGGGTQYF.

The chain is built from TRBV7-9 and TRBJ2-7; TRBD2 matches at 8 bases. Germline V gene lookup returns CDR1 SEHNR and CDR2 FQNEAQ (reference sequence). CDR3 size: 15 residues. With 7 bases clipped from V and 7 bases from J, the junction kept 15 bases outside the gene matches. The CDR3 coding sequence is TGTGCCAGCACCAAGACCGGGACTAGGGCTCGGGAGCAGTACTTC. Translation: CASTKTGTRAREQYF.

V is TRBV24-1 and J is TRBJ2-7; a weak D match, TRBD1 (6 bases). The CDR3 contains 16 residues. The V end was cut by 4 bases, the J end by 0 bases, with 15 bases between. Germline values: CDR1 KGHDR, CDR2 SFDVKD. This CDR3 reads CATSDGGQSTSYEQYF. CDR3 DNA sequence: TGTGCCACCAGTGACGGCGGACAGAGTACCTCCTACGAGCAGTACTTC.

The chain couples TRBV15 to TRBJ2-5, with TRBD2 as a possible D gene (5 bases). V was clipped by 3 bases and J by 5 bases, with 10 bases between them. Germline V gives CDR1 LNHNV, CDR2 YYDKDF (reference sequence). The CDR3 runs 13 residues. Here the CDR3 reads CATSRGSGETQYF. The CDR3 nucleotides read TGTGCCACCAGCAGGGGGAGTGGGGAGACCCAGTACTTC.

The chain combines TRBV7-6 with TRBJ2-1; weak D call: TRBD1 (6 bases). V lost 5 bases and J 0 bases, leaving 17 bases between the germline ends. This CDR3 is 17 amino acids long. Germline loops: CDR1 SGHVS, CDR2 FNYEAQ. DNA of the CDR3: TGTGCCAGCAGCGCCCGATCCGGGACACTCTCCTACAATGAGCAGTTCTTC. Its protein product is CASSARSGTLSYNEQFF.

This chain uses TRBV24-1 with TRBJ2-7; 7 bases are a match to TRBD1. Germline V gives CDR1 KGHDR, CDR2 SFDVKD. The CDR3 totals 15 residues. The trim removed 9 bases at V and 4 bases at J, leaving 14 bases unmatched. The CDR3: CATGISGTEVYEQYF. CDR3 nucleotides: TGTGCCACCGGTATATCCGGGACAGAGGTTTACGAGCAGTACTTC.

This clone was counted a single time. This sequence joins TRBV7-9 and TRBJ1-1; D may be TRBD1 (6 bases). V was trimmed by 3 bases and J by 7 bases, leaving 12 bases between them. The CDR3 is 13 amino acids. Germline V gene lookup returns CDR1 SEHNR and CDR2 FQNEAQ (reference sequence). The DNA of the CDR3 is TGTGCCAGCAGCTTGCAGGGGCGAGGTGAAGCTTTCTTT. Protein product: CASSLQGRGEAFF.

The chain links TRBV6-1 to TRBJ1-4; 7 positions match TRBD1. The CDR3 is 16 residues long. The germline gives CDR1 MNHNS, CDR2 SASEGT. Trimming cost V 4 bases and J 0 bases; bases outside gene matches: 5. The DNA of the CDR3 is TGTGCCAGCAGTGCGACAGGGCTGGCAACTAATGAAAAACTGTTTTTT. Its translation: CASSATGLATNEKLFF.

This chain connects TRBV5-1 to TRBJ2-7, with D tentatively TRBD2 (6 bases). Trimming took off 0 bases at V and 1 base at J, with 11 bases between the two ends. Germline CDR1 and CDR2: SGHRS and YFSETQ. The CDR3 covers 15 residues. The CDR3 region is CASSLGGGTSYEQYF. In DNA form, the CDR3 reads TGCGCCAGCAGCTTGGGCGGCGGGACTTCCTACGAGCAGTACTTC.

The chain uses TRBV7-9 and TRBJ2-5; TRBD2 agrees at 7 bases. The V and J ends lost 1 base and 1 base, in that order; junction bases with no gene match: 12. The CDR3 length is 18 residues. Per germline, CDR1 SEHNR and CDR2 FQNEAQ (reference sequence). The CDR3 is CASSLGFEVAGSQETQYF. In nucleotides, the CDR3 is TGTGCCAGCAGCTTAGGGTTCGAGGTAGCGGGTTCCCAAGAGACCCAGTACTTC.

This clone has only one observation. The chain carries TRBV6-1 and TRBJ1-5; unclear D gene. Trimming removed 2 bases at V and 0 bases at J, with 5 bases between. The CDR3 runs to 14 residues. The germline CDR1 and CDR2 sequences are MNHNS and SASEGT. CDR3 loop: CASSELDSNQPQHF. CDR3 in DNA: TGTGCCAGCAGTGAACTAGATAGCAATCAGCCCCAGCATTTT.

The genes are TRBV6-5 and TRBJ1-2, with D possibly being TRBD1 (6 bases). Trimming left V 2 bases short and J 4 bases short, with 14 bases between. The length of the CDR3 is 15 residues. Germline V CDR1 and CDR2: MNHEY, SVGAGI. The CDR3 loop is CASSYGSGAGYGYTF. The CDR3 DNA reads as TGTGCCAGCAGTTACGGGTCGGGGGCCGGCTATGGCTACACCTTC.

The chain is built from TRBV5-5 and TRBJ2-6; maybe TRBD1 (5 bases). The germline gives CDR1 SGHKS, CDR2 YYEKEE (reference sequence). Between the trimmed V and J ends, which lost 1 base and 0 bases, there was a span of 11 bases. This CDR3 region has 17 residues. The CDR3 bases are TGTGCCAGCAGCTTGACAGGTCAGAACTCTGGGGCCAACGTCCTGACTTTC. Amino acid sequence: CASSLTGQNSGANVLTF.

CDR3 sequence reads: CASSQANTIYF. CDR3 nucleotide sequence: TGTGCCAGCAGCCAAGCCAACACCATATATTTT. The J gene is TRBJ1-3, the V gene TRBV3-1 (or the pseudogene TRBV3-2); no reliable D call. Germline V gene lookup returns CDR1 LGHDT and CDR2 YNNKEL (reference sequence). The CDR3 has 11 amino acids. Trimming took off 1 base at V and 7 bases at J, with 2 bases between the two ends.

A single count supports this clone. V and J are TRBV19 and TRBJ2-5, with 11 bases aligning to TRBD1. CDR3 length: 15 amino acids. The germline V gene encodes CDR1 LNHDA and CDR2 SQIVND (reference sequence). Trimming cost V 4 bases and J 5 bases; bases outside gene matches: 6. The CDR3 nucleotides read TGTGCCAGTAGTACCGGACAGGGGGCGGGGGAGACCCAGTACTTC. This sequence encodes CASSTGQGAGETQYF.

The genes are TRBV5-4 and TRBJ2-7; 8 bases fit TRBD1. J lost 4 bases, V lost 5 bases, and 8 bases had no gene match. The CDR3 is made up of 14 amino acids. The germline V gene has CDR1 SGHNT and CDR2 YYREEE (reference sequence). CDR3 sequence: CASRSTGTGYEQYF. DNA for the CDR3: TGTGCCAGCAGATCCACCGGGACAGGTTACGAGCAGTACTTC.

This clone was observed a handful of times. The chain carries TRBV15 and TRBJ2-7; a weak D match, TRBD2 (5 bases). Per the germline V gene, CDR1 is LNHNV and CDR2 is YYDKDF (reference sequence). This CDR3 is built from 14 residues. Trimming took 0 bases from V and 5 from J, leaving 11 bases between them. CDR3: CATSRDRTSDEQYF. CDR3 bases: TGTGCCACCAGCAGAGATAGGACTTCTGACGAGCAGTACTTC. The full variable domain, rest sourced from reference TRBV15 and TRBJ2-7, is DAMVIQNPRYQVTQFGKPVTLSCSQTLNHNVMYWYQQKSSQAPKLLFHYYDKDFNNEADTPDNFQSRRPNTSFCFLDIRSPGLGDTAMYLCATSRDRTSDEQYFGPGTRLTVT.

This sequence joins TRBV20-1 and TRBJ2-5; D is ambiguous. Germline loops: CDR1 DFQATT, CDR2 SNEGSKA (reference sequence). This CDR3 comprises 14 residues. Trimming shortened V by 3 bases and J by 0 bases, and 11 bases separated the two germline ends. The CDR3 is CSASLAGYQETQYF. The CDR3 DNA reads TGCAGTGCTAGTTTGGCTGGGTACCAAGAGACCCAGTACTTC.

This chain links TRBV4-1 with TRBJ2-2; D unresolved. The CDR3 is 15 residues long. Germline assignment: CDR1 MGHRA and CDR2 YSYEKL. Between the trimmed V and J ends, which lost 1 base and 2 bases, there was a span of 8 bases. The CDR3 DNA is TGCGCCAGCAGCCAAGCGACCTTAAACACCGGGGAGCTGTTTTTT. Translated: CASSQATLNTGELFF.

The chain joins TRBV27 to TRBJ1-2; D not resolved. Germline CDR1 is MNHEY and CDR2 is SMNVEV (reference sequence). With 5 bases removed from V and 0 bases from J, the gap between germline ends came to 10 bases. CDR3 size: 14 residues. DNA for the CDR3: TGTGCCAGCAGTCCCTACGGGTCTAACTATGGCTACACCTTC. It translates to CASSPYGSNYGYTF.

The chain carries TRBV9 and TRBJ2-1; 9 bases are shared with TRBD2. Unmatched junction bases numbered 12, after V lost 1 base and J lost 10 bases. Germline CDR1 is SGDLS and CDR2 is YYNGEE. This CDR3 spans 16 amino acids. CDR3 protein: CASSVNWGGRAGEQFF. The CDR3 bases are TGTGCCAGCAGCGTAAATTGGGGCGGGAGGGCCGGGGAGCAGTTCTTC.

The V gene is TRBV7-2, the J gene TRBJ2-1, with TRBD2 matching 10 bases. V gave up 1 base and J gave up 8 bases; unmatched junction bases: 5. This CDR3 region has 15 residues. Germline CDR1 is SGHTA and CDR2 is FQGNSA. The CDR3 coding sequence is TGTGCCAGCAGCTTAGTAGCGGGGGGCGGCTATGAGCAGTTCTTC. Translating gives CASSLVAGGGYEQFF. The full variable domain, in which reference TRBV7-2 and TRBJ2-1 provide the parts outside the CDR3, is GAGVSQSPSNKVTEKGKDVELRCDPISGHTALYWYRQSLGQGLEFLIYFQGNSAPDKSGLPSDRFSAERTGGSVSTLTIQRTQQEDSAVYLCASSLVAGGGYEQFFGPGTRLTVL.

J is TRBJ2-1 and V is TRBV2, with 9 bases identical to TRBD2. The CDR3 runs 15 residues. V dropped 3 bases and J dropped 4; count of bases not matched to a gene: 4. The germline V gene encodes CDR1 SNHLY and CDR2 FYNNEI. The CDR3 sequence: CASSDATSGYNEQFF. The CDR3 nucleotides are TGTGCCAGCAGTGATGCGACTAGCGGTTACAATGAGCAGTTCTTC.

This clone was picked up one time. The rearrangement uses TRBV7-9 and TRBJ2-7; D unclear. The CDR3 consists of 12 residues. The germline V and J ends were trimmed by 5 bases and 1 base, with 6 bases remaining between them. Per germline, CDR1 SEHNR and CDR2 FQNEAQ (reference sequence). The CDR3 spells CASSLQSYEQYF. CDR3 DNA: TGTGCCAGCAGCCTTCAGTCCTACGAGCAGTACTTC.

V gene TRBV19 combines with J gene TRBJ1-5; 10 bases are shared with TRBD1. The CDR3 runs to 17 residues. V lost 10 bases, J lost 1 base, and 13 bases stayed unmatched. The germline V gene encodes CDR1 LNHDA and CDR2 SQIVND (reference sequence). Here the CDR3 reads CATSLATGGLSNQPQHF. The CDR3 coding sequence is TGTGCCACCTCGCTAGCGACAGGGGGCTTAAGCAATCAGCCCCAGCATTTT.

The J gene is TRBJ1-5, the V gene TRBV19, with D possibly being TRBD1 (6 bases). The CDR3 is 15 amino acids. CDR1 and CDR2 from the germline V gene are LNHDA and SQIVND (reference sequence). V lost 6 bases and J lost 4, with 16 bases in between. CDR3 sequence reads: CASRPQGTANQPQHF. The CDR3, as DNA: TGTGCCAGTAGACCCCAGGGGACGGCGAATCAGCCCCAGCATTTT.

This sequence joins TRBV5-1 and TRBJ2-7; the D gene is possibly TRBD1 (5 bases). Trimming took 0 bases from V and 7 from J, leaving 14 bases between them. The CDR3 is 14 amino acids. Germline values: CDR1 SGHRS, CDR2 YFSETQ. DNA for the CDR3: TGCGCCAGCAGCTTGGACAGGCCCGAAGGGGAGCAGTACTTC. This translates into CASSLDRPEGEQYF.

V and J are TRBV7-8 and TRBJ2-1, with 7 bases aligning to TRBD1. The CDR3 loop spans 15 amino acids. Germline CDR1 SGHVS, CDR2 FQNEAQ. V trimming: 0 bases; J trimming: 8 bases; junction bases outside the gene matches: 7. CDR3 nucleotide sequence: TGTGCCAGCAGCTTAGCGACCAGGGGGTGGGATGAGCAGTTCTTC. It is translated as CASSLATRGWDEQFF.

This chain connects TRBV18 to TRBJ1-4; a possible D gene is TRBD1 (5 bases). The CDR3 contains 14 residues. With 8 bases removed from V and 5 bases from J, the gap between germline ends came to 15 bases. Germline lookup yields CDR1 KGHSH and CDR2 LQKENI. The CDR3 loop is CASATTDRNEKLFF. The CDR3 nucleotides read TGTGCCAGCGCGACAACTGACAGAAATGAAAAACTGTTTTTT.